The entry below gives a single T cell receptor (beta chain) sequence along with its context. The sample is drawn from a study of T cell changes during pregnancy in multiple sclerosis. Germline CDR1 is MDHEN and CDR2 is SYDVKM. This CDR3 comprises 15 residues. With V trimmed by 4 bases and J by 1 base, 1 base remained unmatched. Sequencing was performed with immunoSEQ multiplex PCR; in TCRdb, only in-frame clones are kept and a portion is missing. This repertoire shows around 80,000 clones, about 91% found once; its top ten account for 2.6%. This sequence was found in a female donor with multiple sclerosis, enrolled in a pregnancy study. Sequencing used peripheral blood, obtained before pregnancy. The rearrangement links TRBV28 to TRBJ2-1; 10 bases fit TRBD1. CDR3: CASSWDRGSYNEQFF. CDR3 DNA: TGTGCCAGCAGTTGGGACAGGGGTTCCTACAATGAGCAGTTCTTC.